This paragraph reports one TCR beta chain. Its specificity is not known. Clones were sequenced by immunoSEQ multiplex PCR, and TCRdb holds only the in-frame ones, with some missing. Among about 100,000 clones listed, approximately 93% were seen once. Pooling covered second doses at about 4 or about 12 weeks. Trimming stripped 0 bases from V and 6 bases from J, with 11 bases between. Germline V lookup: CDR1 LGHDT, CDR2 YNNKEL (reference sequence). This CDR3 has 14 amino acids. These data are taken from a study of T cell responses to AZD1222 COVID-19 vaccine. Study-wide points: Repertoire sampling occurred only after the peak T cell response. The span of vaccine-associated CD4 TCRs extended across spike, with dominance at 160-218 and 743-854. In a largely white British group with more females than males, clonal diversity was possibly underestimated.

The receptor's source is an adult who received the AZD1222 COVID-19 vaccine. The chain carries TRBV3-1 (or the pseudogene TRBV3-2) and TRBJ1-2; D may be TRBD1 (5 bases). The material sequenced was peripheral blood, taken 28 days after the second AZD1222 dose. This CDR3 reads CASSQEEGWNGYTF. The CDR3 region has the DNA TGTGCCAGCAGCCAAGAAGAGGGGTGGAATGGCTACACCTTC.